A single sample gave rise to the 9 T cell receptor beta chains below, sequenced in a study of T cell responses to AZD1222 COVID-19 vaccine listed by TCRdb under 2021. The meaning of the sample's time point label: about 28 days (+/-7) after the second vaccine dose. The method behind the library was the immunoSEQ multiplex PCR assay. This immuneACCESS table, as held by TCRdb, lists in-frame sequences with V and J called but not all clones. Of the missing ones, under half trace to an unresolved V gene in checked studies; the others have no known cause. Recorded for this sample are 160,000 or so clones; around nine tenths of them occurred a single time. Roughly 4% of the sample belongs to the ten largest clones. The starting material was peripheral blood, obtained 28 days after the second AZD1222 dose. The origin of the receptors is an adult who received the AZD1222 COVID-19 vaccine.

The V gene is TRBV7-2, the J gene TRBJ1-5; D remains ambiguous. The CDR3 spans 14 residues. In germline, CDR1 is SGHTA, CDR2 FQGNSA. V shed 1 base and J shed 0 bases, with 4 bases lying between them. The CDR3 bases are TGTGCCAGCAGCTTAGGACTTAGCAATCAGCCCCAGCATTTT. Translating gives CASSLGLSNQPQHF.

This clone was recorded once. J is TRBJ1-5 and V is TRBV18; the D gene is possibly TRBD1 (5 bases). This CDR3 contains 16 residues. V was trimmed by 4 bases and J by 6 bases, leaving 19 bases between them. Germline values: CDR1 KGHSH, CDR2 LQKENI. CDR3: CASSLSSTGLGQPQHF. The DNA for the CDR3 is TGTGCCAGCTCACTGTCCTCGACGGGGCTTGGTCAGCCCCAGCATTTT.

The V and J genes are TRBV14 and TRBJ1-2, with D unresolved. Germline V CDR1 and CDR2: SGHDN, FVKESK. The CDR3 consists of 14 residues. V lost 2 bases, J lost 1 base, and 8 bases lay in between. CDR3 in DNA: TGTGCCAGCAGCCAAACCAGCTTTAACTATGGCTACACCTTC. As protein: CASSQTSFNYGYTF.

The chain has TRBV29-1 and TRBJ2-5; a possible D gene is TRBD1 (5 bases). This CDR3 spans 13 amino acids. CDR1 is SQVTM and CDR2 is ANQGSEA in the germline V gene. V dropped 4 bases and J dropped 2 bases, with 11 bases sitting between them. DNA of the CDR3: TGCAGCGTTGGTAGGACATCGCAAGAGACCCAGTACTTC. Translating gives CSVGRTSQETQYF.

The V gene is TRBV2, the J gene TRBJ1-5; tentatively, D is TRBD1 (5 bases). Germline assignment: CDR1 SNHLY and CDR2 FYNNEI. The V gene lost 5 bases and the J gene lost 1 base, with 9 bases spanning the gap. CDR3 length: 14 amino acids. The CDR3 DNA is TGTGCCAGCAGTAGGGGACCGAGCAATCAGCCCCAGCATTTT. It encodes CASSRGPSNQPQHF.

The chain combines TRBV9 with TRBJ1-4; no clear D gene. Trimming left V 4 bases short and J 5 bases short, with 15 bases between. CDR3 length equals 15 residues. The germline CDR1 and CDR2 sequences are SGDLS and YYNGEE. DNA of the CDR3: TGTGCCAGCAGCCCCCAAGGTCCCTTGAATGAAAAACTGTTTTTT. It yields the protein CASSPQGPLNEKLFF.

This clone was observed a few times. The chain carries TRBV10-3 and TRBJ1-1, with D tentatively TRBD1 (5 bases). The CDR3 is made up of 14 amino acids. Trimming stripped 6 bases from V and 8 bases from J, with 19 bases between. The germline CDR1 and CDR2 sequences are ENHRY and SYGVKD. This chain's CDR3 is CAISGEGTATEAFF. The DNA of the CDR3 is TGTGCCATCAGCGGAGAGGGGACCGCCACCGAAGCTTTCTTT.

The chain couples TRBV28 to TRBJ1-2, with D hard to call. V lost 6 bases, J lost 0 bases, and 8 bases lay in between. This CDR3 is built from 13 residues. Germline V gene lookup returns CDR1 MDHEN and CDR2 SYDVKM. The CDR3: CASRITANYGYTF. In DNA form, the CDR3 reads TGTGCCAGCAGGATTACCGCTAACTATGGCTACACCTTC.

This clone was recorded once. The V call is TRBV29-1, the J call TRBJ2-2; D unclear. Trimming took 5 bases from V and 6 from J, leaving 7 bases between them. Germline V gives CDR1 SQVTM, CDR2 ANQGSEA. The CDR3 is 11 residues long. CDR3 amino acids: CSVKVSGELFF. The CDR3 bases are TGCAGCGTTAAGGTCTCCGGGGAGCTGTTTTTT.